This T cell receptor (beta chain) is from a study of T-cell memory formation after mild COVID-19. TCRdb reprocessed the 5' RACE reads with MiXCR, giving one entry per CDR3 protein. The data contain some 260,000 distinct CDR3 sequences, approximately 16% of them seen just once; the ten biggest clones take up approximately 3.5%. The CDR3 spans 15 residues. With V trimmed by 2 bases and J by 5 bases, 3 bases remained unmatched. Germline assignment: CDR1 SGHVS and CDR2 FQNEAQ. Sample: PBMCs or a T cell subset sorted from them (not recorded which). The chain carries TRBV7-8 and TRBJ1-6, with TRBD1 matching 7 bases. The receptor was isolated from a man between 18 and 29 years old who had mild COVID-19 (a few samples of this study predate the infection). Cell type and time point are not known. This CDR3 is CASSLSTGNNSPLHF. CDR3 nucleotide sequence: TGTGCCAGCAGCTTATCGACAGGGAATAATTCACCCCTCCACTTT.